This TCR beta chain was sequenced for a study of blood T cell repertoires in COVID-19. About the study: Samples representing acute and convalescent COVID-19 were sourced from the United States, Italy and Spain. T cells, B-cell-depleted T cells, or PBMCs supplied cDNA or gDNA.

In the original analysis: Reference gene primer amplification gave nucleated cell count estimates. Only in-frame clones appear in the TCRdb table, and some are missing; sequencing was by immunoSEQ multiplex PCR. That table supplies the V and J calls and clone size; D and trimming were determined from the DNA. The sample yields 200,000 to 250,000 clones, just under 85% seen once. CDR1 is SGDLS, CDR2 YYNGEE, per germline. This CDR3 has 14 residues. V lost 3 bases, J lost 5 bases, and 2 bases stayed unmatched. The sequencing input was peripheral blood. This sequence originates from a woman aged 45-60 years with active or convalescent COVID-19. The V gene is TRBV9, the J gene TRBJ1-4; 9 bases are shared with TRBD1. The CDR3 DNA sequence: TGTGCCAGCAGCGCCGGGACAGGGAATGAAAAACTGTTTTTT. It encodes CASSAGTGNEKLFF.